This T cell receptor (beta chain) was sequenced for a study of blood T cell repertoires in COVID-19. The overall study: Whether acute or convalescent, the COVID-19 samples came from the United States, Italy and Spain.

The ends lost 4 bases at V and 0 bases at J; junction bases unmatched: 1. CDR1 LNHDA and CDR2 SQIVND come from the germline V gene (reference sequence). CDR3 length equals 16 residues. Sequencing used immunoSEQ multiplex PCR; TCRdb keeps in-frame clones, though not all of them. The table records 90,000 to 100,000 clones, around nine tenths of them present only once. The V call is TRBV19, the J call TRBJ2-6; 9 positions agree with TRBD1. The specimen sequenced was peripheral blood. The clonotype comes from a human donor in a cohort sampled during active COVID-19. The CDR3 DNA is TGTGCCAGTAGTAGGGACAGGGTCTCTGGGGCCAACGTCCTGACTTTC. Residues: CASSRDRVSGANVLTF.